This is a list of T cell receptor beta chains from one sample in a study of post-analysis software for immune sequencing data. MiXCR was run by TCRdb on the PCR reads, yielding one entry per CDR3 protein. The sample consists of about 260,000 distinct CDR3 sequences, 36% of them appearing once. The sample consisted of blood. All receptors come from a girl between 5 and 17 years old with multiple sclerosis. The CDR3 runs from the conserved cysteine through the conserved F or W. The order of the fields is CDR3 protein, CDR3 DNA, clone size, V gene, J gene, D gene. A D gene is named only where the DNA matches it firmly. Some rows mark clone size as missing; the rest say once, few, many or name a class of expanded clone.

CDR3 protein: CSARELNRGFHEQYF
CDR3 DNA: TGCAGTGCTAGAGAGTTGAACAGGGGGTTCCACGAGCAGTACTTC
clone size: .
V gene: TRBV20-1
J gene: TRBJ2-7
D gene: TRBD1

CDR3 protein: CASSQAEDARATGPGDYEQYF
CDR3 DNA: TGTGCCAGCAGCCAAGCCGAGGACGCAAGGGCGACTGGGCCGGGTGACTACGAGCAGTACTTC
clone size: .
V gene: TRBV4-2
J gene: TRBJ2-7
D gene: .

CDR3 protein: CASSHNRGAKLFF
CDR3 DNA: TGTGCCAGCAGCCATAACAGGGGAGCAAAACTGTTTTTT
clone size: .
V gene: TRBV14
J gene: TRBJ1-4
D gene: TRBD1

CDR3 protein: CATSDPRSGELFF
CDR3 DNA: TGTGCCACCAGTGATCCCCGGTCCGGGGAGCTGTTTTTT
clone size: .
V gene: TRBV24-1
J gene: TRBJ2-2
D gene: .

CDR3 protein: CSMERTSESRSYNEQYF
CDR3 DNA: TGCAGCATGGAAAGGACTAGCGAGAGTCGGTCCTACAATGAGCAGTACTTC
clone size: .
V gene: TRBV29-1
J gene: TRBJ2-7
D gene: TRBD2

CDR3 protein: CASSPIIGGWGSLDNEQFF
CDR3 DNA: TGTGCCAGCAGCCCGATAATTGGGGGATGGGGGTCTTTAGACAATGAGCAGTTCTTC
clone size: .
V gene: TRBV28
J gene: TRBJ2-1
D gene: .

CDR3 protein: CSARDDSLYPYEQYF
CDR3 DNA: TGCAGTGCTAGAGATGATAGTCTATATCCCTACGAGCAGTACTTC
clone size: many
V gene: TRBV20-1
J gene: TRBJ2-7
D gene: .

CDR3 protein: CASSPHRPGTDTQYF
CDR3 DNA: TGTGCCAGCAGTCCCCACCGTCCCGGGACAGATACGCAGTATTTT
clone size: many
V gene: TRBV27
J gene: TRBJ2-3
D gene: .

CDR3 protein: CASSTLEVPDEQFF
CDR3 DNA: TGTGCCAGCAGCACCCTAGAGGTACCGGATGAGCAGTTCTTC
clone size: many
V gene: TRBV7-9
J gene: TRBJ2-1
D gene: .

CDR3 protein: CASSYLASGPLASETQYF
CDR3 DNA: TGTGCCAGCAGTTACCTGGCTAGCGGGCCGCTGGCGTCGGAGACCCAGTACTTC
clone size: many
V gene: TRBV6-5
J gene: TRBJ2-5
D gene: TRBD2

CDR3 protein: CSASGGTYNEQFF
CDR3 DNA: TGCAGTGCTAGTGGGGGCACCTACAATGAGCAGTTCTTC
clone size: few
V gene: TRBV20-1
J gene: TRBJ2-1
D gene: .

CDR3 protein: CSAFRSGTSYNEQFF
CDR3 DNA: TGCAGTGCCTTCAGGTCCGGGACTTCGTACAATGAGCAGTTCTTC
clone size: .
V gene: TRBV20-1
J gene: TRBJ2-1
D gene: .

CDR3 protein: CASRGQGRTEAFF
CDR3 DNA: TGTGCCAGCAGGGGACAGGGGAGAACTGAAGCTTTCTTT
clone size: .
V gene: TRBV12-3/TRBV12-4
J gene: TRBJ1-1
D gene: TRBD1

CDR3 protein: CATSGSGGQGGELFF
CDR3 DNA: TGTGCCACCAGCGGATCTGGAGGTCAGGGCGGGGAGCTGTTTTTT
clone size: few
V gene: TRBV15
J gene: TRBJ2-2
D gene: .

CDR3 protein: CASSFGASTDTQYF
CDR3 DNA: TGTGCCAGCAGCTTCGGGGCTAGCACAGATACGCAGTATTTT
clone size: .
V gene: TRBV5-6
J gene: TRBJ2-3
D gene: .

CDR3 protein: CASSYQGKGSPLHF
CDR3 DNA: TGTGCCAGCAGCTACCAGGGTAAAGGTTCACCCCTCCACTTT
clone size: .
V gene: TRBV3-1
J gene: TRBJ1-6
D gene: .

CDR3 protein: CASSSAHSSGESTDAEYF
CDR3 DNA: TGTGCCAGCAGTTCCGCCCACTCTAGCGGAGAAAGCACAGATGCGGAATATTTT
clone size: .
V gene: TRBV12-3/TRBV12-4
J gene: TRBJ2-3
D gene: TRBD2

CDR3 protein: CASSYSTSLIDSPLHF
CDR3 DNA: TGTGCCAGCAGTTACTCGACGTCCTTGATCGATTCACCCCTCCACTTT
clone size: many
V gene: TRBV6-5
J gene: TRBJ1-6
D gene: .

CDR3 protein: CASSLREGDTQYF
CDR3 DNA: TGTGCCAGCAGCTTGCGGGAGGGGGATACGCAGTATTTT
clone size: many
V gene: TRBV7-3
J gene: TRBJ2-3
D gene: TRBD2

CDR3 protein: CASSLRSNEQFF
CDR3 DNA: TGTGCCAGCAGTCTCAGAAGCAATGAGCAGTTCTTC
clone size: many
V gene: TRBV28
J gene: TRBJ2-1
D gene: .

CDR3 protein: CASSPRDRGIIGANVLTF
CDR3 DNA: TGTGCCAGCAGCCCTCGGGACAGGGGGATAATAGGGGCCAACGTCCTGACTTTC
clone size: .
V gene: TRBV11-2
J gene: TRBJ2-6
D gene: TRBD1

CDR3 protein: CASSLVAQEDGYIF
CDR3 DNA: TGTGCCAGCAGCTTGGTCGCTCAGGAGGATGGCTACATCTTC
clone size: few
V gene: TRBV5-6
J gene: TRBJ1-2
D gene: .

CDR3 protein: CASRYLSSGGYGYTF
CDR3 DNA: TGTGCCAGCAGATACCTTTCATCAGGGGGCTATGGCTACACCTTC
clone size: many
V gene: TRBV12-3/TRBV12-4
J gene: TRBJ1-2
D gene: TRBD1

CDR3 protein: CASSSPGTGGEQFF
CDR3 DNA: TGTGCCAGCAGTTCGCCCGGGACAGGGGGTGAGCAGTTCTTC
clone size: many
V gene: TRBV28
J gene: TRBJ2-1
D gene: TRBD1

CDR3 protein: CASCAGSYNEQFF
CDR3 DNA: TGTGCCAGCTGTGCGGGGTCCTACAATGAGCAGTTCTTC
clone size: .
V gene: TRBV6-2/TRBV6-3
J gene: TRBJ2-1
D gene: .

CDR3 protein: CASSSGLAGGYGEQYF
CDR3 DNA: TGTGCCAGCAGCTCGGGACTAGCGGGGGGTTACGGTGAGCAGTATTTT
clone size: many
V gene: TRBV7-9
J gene: TRBJ2-3
D gene: TRBD2

CDR3 protein: CASSFPSSGSSTKNIQYF
CDR3 DNA: TGTGCCAGCAGTTTCCCCTCTAGCGGGAGTTCGACCAAAAACATTCAGTACTTC
clone size: many
V gene: TRBV6-2/TRBV6-3
J gene: TRBJ2-4
D gene: TRBD2

CDR3 protein: CASSPRSPAGVYTGELFF
CDR3 DNA: TGCGCCAGCAGCCCCCGATCACCCGCGGGAGTGTACACCGGGGAGCTGTTTTTT
clone size: .
V gene: TRBV4-1
J gene: TRBJ2-2
D gene: TRBD2

CDR3 protein: CASSFTGNTNYGYTF
CDR3 DNA: TGTGCCAGCAGCTTCACAGGGAATACTAACTATGGCTACACCTTC
clone size: many
V gene: TRBV5-5
J gene: TRBJ1-2
D gene: .